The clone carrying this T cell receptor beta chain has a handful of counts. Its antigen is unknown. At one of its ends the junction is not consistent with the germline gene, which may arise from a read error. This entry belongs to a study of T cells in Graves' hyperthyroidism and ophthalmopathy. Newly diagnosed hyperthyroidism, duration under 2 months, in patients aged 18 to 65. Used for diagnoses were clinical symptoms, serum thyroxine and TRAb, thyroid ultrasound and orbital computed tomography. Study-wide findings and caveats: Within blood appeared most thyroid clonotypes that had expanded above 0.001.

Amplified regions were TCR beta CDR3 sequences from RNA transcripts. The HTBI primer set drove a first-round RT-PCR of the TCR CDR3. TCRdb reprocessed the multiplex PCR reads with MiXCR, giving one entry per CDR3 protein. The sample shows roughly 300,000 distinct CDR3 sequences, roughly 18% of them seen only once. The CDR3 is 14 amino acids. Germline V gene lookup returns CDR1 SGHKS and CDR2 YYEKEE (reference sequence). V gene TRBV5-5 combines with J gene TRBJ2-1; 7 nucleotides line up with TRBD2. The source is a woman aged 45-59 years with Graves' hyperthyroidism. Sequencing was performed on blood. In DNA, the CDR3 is TGTGCCGGCAGCTTTCATAGCGGGCCCAATGAGCAGTTCTTC. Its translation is CAGSFHSGPNEQFF.